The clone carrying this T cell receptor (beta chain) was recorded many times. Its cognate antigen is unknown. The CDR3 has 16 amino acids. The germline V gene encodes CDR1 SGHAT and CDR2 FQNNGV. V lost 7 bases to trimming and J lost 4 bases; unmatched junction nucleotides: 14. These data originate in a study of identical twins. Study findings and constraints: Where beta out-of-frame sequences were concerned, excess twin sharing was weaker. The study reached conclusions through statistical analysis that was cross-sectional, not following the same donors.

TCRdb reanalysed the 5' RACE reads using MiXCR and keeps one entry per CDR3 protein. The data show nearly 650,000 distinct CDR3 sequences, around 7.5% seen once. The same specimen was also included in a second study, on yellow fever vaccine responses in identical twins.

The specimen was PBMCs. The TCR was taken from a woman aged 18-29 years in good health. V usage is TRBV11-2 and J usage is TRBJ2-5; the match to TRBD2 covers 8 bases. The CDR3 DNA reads TGTGCCAGCACCTTCAGTTCGGGGGGGATTGGAGAGACCCAGTACTTC. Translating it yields CASTFSSGGIGETQYF.